The 16 T cell receptor beta chains reported below all come from one sample, sequenced in a study of T-cell memory formation after mild COVID-19. One entry per CDR3 protein results from TCRdb running MiXCR on the 5' RACE reads. The data hold over 150,000 distinct CDR3 sequences, with about an eighth observed a single time. The sequenced material came from PBMCs or a T cell subset sorted from them (not recorded which). The receptors were sampled from a man between 18 and 35 years old who had mild COVID-19 (a few samples of this study predate the infection). Cell type and time point are not known.

This clonotype was detected a few times. This chain links TRBV4-3 with TRBJ2-2; D remains unclear. V shed 1 base and J shed 6 bases, with 6 bases lying between them. The CDR3 is 13 amino acids. Germline V gene lookup returns CDR1 LGHNA and CDR2 YSLEER. CDR3 DNA: TGCGCCAGCAGCCAAGTCGGGCCCGGGGAGCTGTTTTTT. As protein: CASSQVGPGELFF.

The chain carries TRBV28 and TRBJ2-2, with 7 bases fitting TRBD1. CDR3 length: 16 residues. With 4 bases clipped from V and 4 bases from J, the junction kept 9 bases outside the gene matches. Germline lookup yields CDR1 MDHEN and CDR2 SYDVKM. The CDR3: CASSSPTGWSTGELFF. The CDR3 nucleotides are TGTGCCAGCAGTTCGCCGACAGGGTGGAGCACCGGGGAGCTGTTTTTT.

This clonotype was seen a handful of times. The V gene is TRBV7-9, the J gene TRBJ1-6; D gene uncertain. V was shortened by 8 bases and J by 7 bases, with 12 bases between the two germline ends. CDR3 size: 13 residues. The V gene's germline CDR1 is SEHNR and CDR2 FQNEAQ (reference sequence). The CDR3 reads CASSRAENSPLHF. The DNA for the CDR3 is TGTGCCAGCTCCCGAGCGGAGAATTCACCCCTCCACTTT.

V gene TRBV7-2 combines with J gene TRBJ2-3; 7 bases agree with TRBD1. With 5 bases clipped from V and 6 bases from J, the junction kept 14 bases outside the gene matches. CDR1 and CDR2 from the germline V gene are SGHTA and FQGNSA. This CDR3 comprises 16 residues. In DNA form, the CDR3 reads TGTGCCAGCAGCCCACAGGGGACGGGGATCTCGGATACGCAGTATTTT. It encodes CASSPQGTGISDTQYF.

This sequence joins TRBV6-5 and TRBJ2-7; D is unresolved. CDR3 length: 12 amino acids. Germline V gene lookup returns CDR1 MNHEY and CDR2 SVGAGI. V was trimmed by 2 bases and J by 7 bases, leaving 9 bases between them. CDR3 DNA sequence: TGTGCCAGCAGTTACCGCCTTTGTGAGCAGTACTTC. It is translated as CASSYRLCEQYF.

This clonotype has more than one count but fewer than ten. The CDR3 here is CASSPSGLLSPQHF. The CDR3 DNA sequence: TGTGCCAGCAGTCCTTCGGGACTCCTATCGCCCCAGCATTTT. The chain links TRBV28 to TRBJ1-5; a possible D gene is TRBD1 (5 bases). CDR1 and CDR2 from the germline V gene are MDHEN and SYDVKM. This CDR3 region has 14 residues. V shed 5 bases and J shed 9 bases, with 17 bases lying between them.

This clonotype has more than one count but fewer than ten. This rearrangement joins TRBV7-8 to TRBJ1-5, with 8 bases matching TRBD1. Germline V gene lookup returns CDR1 SGHVS and CDR2 FQNEAQ. The CDR3 extends over 15 amino acids. V lost 5 bases, J lost 6 bases, and 9 bases stayed unmatched. In DNA form, the CDR3 reads TGTGCCAGCAGCCCTAGCAGGGGGCAAGGTCAGCCCCAGCATTTT. Translating gives CASSPSRGQGQPQHF.

This clonotype was found a few times. This chain uses TRBV30 with TRBJ2-6; D ambiguous. V was cut by 2 bases and J by 4 bases, with 9 bases left in between. Germline V gene lookup returns CDR1 GTSNPN and CDR2 SVGIG (reference sequence). This CDR3 spans 14 amino acids. The CDR3: CAWSIRGGANVLTF. For the CDR3, the DNA is TGTGCCTGGAGTATCCGTGGGGGGGCCAACGTCCTGACTTTC.

This chain links TRBV5-1 with TRBJ2-5, with a tentative D call TRBD2 (5 bases). The CDR3 spans 15 residues. Germline CDR1 reads SGHRS; CDR2 reads YFSETQ. The V gene lost 1 base and the J gene lost 2 bases, with 12 bases spanning the gap. DNA for the CDR3: TGCGCCAGCAGCTTGTTCGTCGGGGAACAAGAGACCCAGTACTTC. Amino acids: CASSLFVGEQETQYF.

To note about this clonotype: This could be a read error, since a much larger clone is one nucleotide away. The rearrangement joins TRBV5-1 to TRBJ2-5; D is ambiguous. The CDR3 spans 12 residues. From germline, CDR1 is SGHRS and CDR2 YFSETQ. With 4 bases removed from V and 0 bases from J, the gap between germline ends came to 4 bases. The CDR3 sequence is CASSMDQETQYF. The CDR3 DNA is TGCGCCAGCAGCATGGACCAAGAGACCCAGTACTTC.

CDR3 protein: CASTLGAGGVSNQPQHF. CDR3 sequence (DNA): TGTGCCAGTACCCTAGGGGCAGGGGGGGTTAGCAATCAGCCCCAGCATTTT. The chain carries TRBV19 and TRBJ1-5; 7 bases align to TRBD1. The ends lost 7 bases at V and 0 bases at J; junction bases unmatched: 12. The CDR3 spans 17 residues. Germline assignment: CDR1 LNHDA and CDR2 SQIVND (reference sequence).

This clonotype has only a few counts. The chain links TRBV10-3 to TRBJ1-1, with D perhaps TRBD1 (5 bases). Germline V CDR1 and CDR2: ENHRY, SYGVKD. V was cut by 4 bases and J by 1 base, with 10 bases left in between. The CDR3 consists of 14 residues. The CDR3 spells CAISGDGRNTEAFF. CDR3 DNA: TGTGCCATCAGTGGGGACGGTAGGAACACTGAAGCTTTCTTT.

V and J are TRBV9 and TRBJ2-2; possibly TRBD1 for D (6 bases). This CDR3 is 15 amino acids long. Trimming removed 3 bases from V and 1 base from J, with 10 bases in between. Germline lookup yields CDR1 SGDLS and CDR2 YYNGEE. The CDR3 DNA reads as TGTGCCAGCAGCGGGGACATCCGGAACACCGGGGAGCTGTTTTTT. Its protein product is CASSGDIRNTGELFF. Based on the CDR3 plus reference TRBV9 and TRBJ2-2, the full variable domain is DSGVTQTPKHLITATGQRVTLRCSPRSGDLSVYWYQQSLDQGLQFLIQYYNGEERAKGNILERFSAQQFPDLHSELNLSSLELGDSALYFCASSGDIRNTGELFFGEGSRLTVL.

This sequence joins TRBV5-1 and TRBJ2-7; possibly TRBD1 for D (6 bases). The V end was cut by 3 bases, the J end by 0 bases, with 16 bases between. The CDR3 length is 16 residues. CDR1 is SGHRS, CDR2 YFSETQ, per germline. The CDR3 is CASSWGGQSASYEQYF. DNA of the CDR3: TGCGCCAGCAGCTGGGGTGGACAGTCCGCCTCCTACGAGCAGTACTTC.

In this sample, this clonotype turned up many times. This rearrangement joins TRBV11-2 to TRBJ2-3, with a tentative D call TRBD1 (5 bases). V lost 1 base to trimming and J lost 0 bases, with 17 bases between them. The CDR3 runs 18 residues. Per germline, CDR1 SGHAT and CDR2 FQNNGV. The CDR3 DNA reads TGTGCCAGCAGCTTAGTCCAGGGAATGGGCCTAAGCACAGATACGCAGTATTTT. Translating it yields CASSLVQGMGLSTDTQYF.

V gene TRBV10-3 combines with J gene TRBJ2-3; D is uncertain. This CDR3 comprises 13 residues. The germline CDR1 and CDR2 sequences are ENHRY and SYGVKD. Trimming stripped 0 bases from V and 4 bases from J, with 5 bases between. CDR3: CAISESQADTQYF. Here the CDR3 DNA reads TGTGCCATCAGTGAGTCGCAGGCAGATACGCAGTATTTT.